This T cell receptor beta chain was sequenced for a study of T cells in localized non-small cell lung cancer. After removal of 2 bases from V and 4 bases from J, the junction contained 12 bases not matched to a gene. The CDR3 contains 18 residues. Germline CDR1 and CDR2: MDHEN and SYDVKM. The assay was immunoSEQ multiplex PCR, and TCRdb's table has in-frame clones only and misses some. The data show some 18,000 clones, 65% to 90% seen once. This clone has a handful of counts. The clonotype comes from a man between 40 and 69 years old with stage I lung adenocarcinoma. V usage is TRBV28 and J usage is TRBJ2-1; 9 nucleotides match TRBD2. Sequencing was performed on peripheral blood, taken before any cancer treatment. The CDR3 loop reads CASSLRKSSGESYNEQFF. The DNA for the CDR3 is TGTGCCAGCAGTTTACGAAAATCTAGCGGGGAATCTTACAATGAGCAGTTCTTC.